One sample yielded the 27 T cell receptor beta chains listed below, sequenced in a study of early T cells in non-severe SARS-CoV-2 infection. TCRdb called the 5' RACE reads again in MiXCR, with one record for every CDR3 protein. The data contain roughly 46,000 distinct CDR3 sequences, around 9.6% of them singletons. The sample was whole blood, taken at baseline. The receptors originated from an adult who was a healthcare worker with PCR-confirmed SARS-CoV-2 infection or an uninfected control (not recorded which).

This clonotype was recorded at least ten times. The rearrangement uses TRBV2 and TRBJ1-1, with D tentatively TRBD1 (6 bases). The CDR3 is 13 amino acids. The germline V and J ends were trimmed by 8 bases and 0 bases, with 10 bases remaining between them. The germline gives CDR1 SNHLY, CDR2 FYNNEI. The DNA for the CDR3 is TGTGCCAGCCAACAGGGCATGAACACTGAAGCTTTCTTT. Translation gives CASQQGMNTEAFF.

This clonotype was observed a handful of times. The chain uses TRBV29-1 and TRBJ2-7; weak D call: TRBD2 (6 bases). CDR1 is SQVTM and CDR2 is ANQGSEA in the germline V gene. CDR3 length: 15 residues. The V end lost 1 base, the J end lost 0 bases, and 13 bases lay between the germline ends. The CDR3 region has the DNA TGCAGCGTTGAAGCCGGGACTGAAAGCTCCTACGAGCAGTACTTC. Protein sequence: CSVEAGTESSYEQYF.

The rearrangement links TRBV9 to TRBJ2-2; perhaps D is TRBD1 or TRBD2 (5 bases each). The CDR3 has 16 residues. V was clipped by 0 bases and J by 4 bases, with 13 bases between them. Looked up from germline, CDR1 is SGDLS and CDR2 is YYNGEE. CDR3 sequence (DNA): TGTGCCAGCAGCGTAGGAAGCAGGGCGGGCACCGGGGAGCTGTTTTTT. Protein product: CASSVGSRAGTGELFF. Drawing the rest from reference TRBV9 and TRBJ2-2, the complete variable domain is DSGVTQTPKHLITATGQRVTLRCSPRSGDLSVYWYQQSLDQGLQFLIQYYNGEERAKGNILERFSAQQFPDLHSELNLSSLELGDSALYFCASSVGSRAGTGELFFGEGSRLTVL.

This clonotype was seen many times. The chain links TRBV6-4 to TRBJ2-3; D ambiguous. From germline, CDR1 is MRHNA and CDR2 SNTAGT. Trimming took off 4 bases at V and 4 bases at J, with 9 bases between the two ends. The CDR3 runs 13 residues. The chain's CDR3 is CASSGVGSDTQYF. DNA for the CDR3: TGTGCCAGCAGTGGCGTGGGCTCAGATACGCAGTATTTT.

This clonotype was observed many times. The chain is built from TRBV19 and TRBJ1-5; no definite D call. Germline V CDR1 and CDR2: LNHDA, SQIVND (reference sequence). The CDR3 runs 14 residues. Trimming took 5 bases from V and 0 from J, leaving 8 bases between them. This CDR3 reads CASSYADSNQPQHF. In DNA, the CDR3 is TGTGCCAGTAGTTACGCAGATAGCAATCAGCCCCAGCATTTT.

In its sample, this clonotype was seen many times. The chain employs TRBV20-1 and TRBJ2-7; 7 bases align to TRBD1. The CDR3 has 14 amino acids. Losses at the gene ends were 0 bases for V and 4 bases for J; bases not matched to a gene: 6. The germline gives CDR1 DFQATT, CDR2 SNEGSKA (reference sequence). The CDR3 spells CSAREVGGSYEQYF. The CDR3 DNA reads TGCAGTGCTAGAGAGGTAGGGGGCAGTTACGAGCAGTACTTC.

The chain employs TRBV6-1 and TRBJ2-2; no clear D gene. Between the trimmed V and J ends, which lost 3 bases and 5 bases, there was a span of 19 bases. Germline lookup yields CDR1 MNHNS and CDR2 SASEGT. The CDR3 is 17 residues long. The CDR3 DNA is TGTGCCAGCAGTGATTCAGACTGGGTAGCCCCTACCGGGGAGCTGTTTTTT. Translation gives CASSDSDWVAPTGELFF.

This clonotype was counted between two and nine times. The V and J genes are TRBV28 and TRBJ2-7; D not certain. The V and J ends lost 4 bases and 3 bases respectively, with 10 bases between them. Germline CDR1 is MDHEN and CDR2 is SYDVKM. The CDR3 has 13 amino acids. CDR3 in amino acids: CASSSPGYYEQYF. The CDR3 coding sequence is TGTGCCAGCAGTTCTCCCGGCTACTACGAGCAGTACTTC.

The chain has TRBV19 and TRBJ2-3; TRBD1 matches at 10 bases. The CDR3 sequence is 15 residues long. Per germline, CDR1 LNHDA and CDR2 SQIVND (reference sequence). With 5 bases clipped from V and 5 bases from J, the junction kept 7 bases outside the gene matches. CDR3 DNA: TGTGCCAGTAGTGCCCCGGGACAGGGGAGAGATACGCAGTATTTT. Translated: CASSAPGQGRDTQYF.

Only a few counts were recorded for this clonotype. V usage is TRBV5-1 and J usage is TRBJ2-5; the D gene could be TRBD1 or TRBD2 (5 bases each). The CDR3 is made up of 15 amino acids. Trimming removed 0 bases at V and 5 bases at J, with 14 bases between. Germline V gene sequence: CDR1 SGHRS, CDR2 YFSETQ. This CDR3 reads CASSLGDQWGETQYF. CDR3 coding DNA: TGCGCCAGCAGCTTGGGGGACCAGTGGGGCGAGACCCAGTACTTC.

Many counts were recorded for this clonotype. The chain couples TRBV18 to TRBJ2-1; D is ambiguous. Trimming left V 4 bases short and J 0 bases short, with 4 bases between. This CDR3 is built from 13 residues. Germline loops: CDR1 KGHSH, CDR2 LQKENI. The CDR3 protein is CASSRASYNEQFF. CDR3 DNA: TGTGCCAGCTCACGGGCCTCCTACAATGAGCAGTTCTTC.

The gene calls are TRBV7-6 and TRBJ2-1, with D tentatively TRBD1 (6 bases). V was clipped by 4 bases and J by 3 bases, with 13 bases between them. The CDR3 is 15 amino acids. Germline CDR1 SGHVS, CDR2 FNYEAQ. The CDR3 DNA reads as TGTGCCAGCAGCTCGGTCCGGGACAACTACAATGAGCAGTTCTTC. Amino acid sequence: CASSSVRDNYNEQFF.

DNA of the CDR3: TGCAGTTCGGAGGAGGCCCACAAAGGGGATGAGCAGTTCTTC. This translates into CSSEEAHKGDEQFF. This chain connects TRBV20-1 to TRBJ2-1; the D call may be TRBD1 or TRBD2 (5 bases each). Germline V gene data show CDR1 as DFQATT and CDR2 as SNEGSKA (reference sequence). V lost 8 bases, J lost 8 bases, and 22 bases lay in between. The CDR3 covers 14 residues.

At least ten counts were recorded for this clonotype. The chain employs TRBV28 and TRBJ2-3; TRBD2 matches 10 bases. Germline V gene data show CDR1 as MDHEN and CDR2 as SYDVKM. The CDR3 is 15 amino acids. Germline trimming cut 8 bases from V and 3 bases from J; bases unmatched to any gene: 8. CDR3 DNA: TGTGCCAGCTCCCTAGCGGGAGAAGGAACAGATACGCAGTATTTT. Translation gives CASSLAGEGTDTQYF.

The chain has TRBV29-1 and TRBJ1-2, with 7 bases identical to TRBD1. J gave up 3 bases and V 7 bases, and 8 bases lay outside the gene matches. Per the germline V gene, CDR1 is SQVTM and CDR2 is ANQGSEA. CDR3 size: 13 residues. The CDR3 spells CSAYRGRDYGYTF. CDR3 DNA: TGCAGCGCTTACAGGGGAAGGGACTATGGCTACACCTTC.

This sequence joins TRBV6-1 and TRBJ1-4; a possible D gene is TRBD1 (6 bases). The CDR3 is made up of 14 amino acids. CDR1 and CDR2 (germline): MNHNS, SASEGT. Deletions cut 10 bases from V and 7 bases from J, with 19 bases between. CDR3: CATSETGGSEKLFF. CDR3 coding DNA: TGTGCCACCTCTGAGACAGGAGGATCTGAAAAACTGTTTTTT.

The table lists this clonotype with many counts. The chain joins TRBV27 to TRBJ2-1; 9 nucleotides align to TRBD2. The trim removed 10 bases at V and 7 bases at J, leaving 11 bases unmatched. Germline V gene lookup returns CDR1 MNHEY and CDR2 SMNVEV (reference sequence). The CDR3 has 14 amino acids. CDR3 coding DNA: TGTGCCACCACGCGTCTAGCGGGGCCGAATGAGCAGTTCTTC. Residues: CATTRLAGPNEQFF.

This clonotype was counted at least ten times. J is TRBJ1-2 and V is TRBV18, with D perhaps TRBD1 (5 bases). The CDR3 covers 14 residues. V was cut by 5 bases and J by 0 bases, with 10 bases left in between. Looked up from germline, CDR1 is KGHSH and CDR2 is LQKENI. The CDR3 loop is CASSSTDPNYGYTF. The CDR3 nucleotides are TGTGCCAGCTCATCGACAGACCCTAACTATGGCTACACCTTC.

This clonotype was observed at least ten times. The V and J genes are TRBV19 and TRBJ2-7; TRBD2 aligns across 9 bases. Germline trimming cut 10 bases from V and 5 bases from J; bases unmatched to any gene: 12. In germline, CDR1 is LNHDA, CDR2 SQIVND (reference sequence). The CDR3 length is 14 residues. The CDR3 DNA reads TGTGCCACCACTCGCGGGGGGGGTCTCGACGAGCAGTACTTC. Amino acid sequence: CATTRGGGLDEQYF.

This clonotype appeared a few times. This chain links TRBV5-4 with TRBJ2-1; possibly TRBD2 for D (6 bases). This CDR3 region has 14 residues. Germline assignment: CDR1 SGHNT and CDR2 YYREEE (reference sequence). Trimming removed 9 bases at V and 4 bases at J, with 17 bases between. CDR3: CATVRGTQYNEQFF. The DNA for the CDR3 is TGTGCCACAGTGCGGGGCACCCAATACAATGAGCAGTTCTTC. Combining the CDR3 with reference TRBV5-4 and TRBJ2-1 gives the whole variable domain ETGVTQSPTHLIKTRGQQVTLRCSSQSGHNTVSWYQQALGQGPQFIFQYYREEENGRGNFPPRFSGLQFPNYSSELNVNALELDDSALYLCATVRGTQYNEQFFGPGTRLTVL.

The chain combines TRBV2 with TRBJ1-6; a weak D match, TRBD1 (5 bases). This CDR3 region has 15 residues. V was cut by 0 bases and J by 10 bases, with 13 bases left in between. Germline CDR1 is SNHLY and CDR2 is FYNNEI. CDR3 residues: CASSEAGVTYSPLHF. The CDR3 DNA reads as TGTGCCAGCAGTGAAGCAGGGGTAACCTACTCACCCCTCCACTTT.

This clonotype was counted only a few times. The V gene is TRBV12-3 or TRBV12-4, the J gene TRBJ1-1; TRBD1 agrees at 7 bases. The V segment lost 3 bases and the J segment 4 bases; nucleotides outside the gene matches: 11. The CDR3 is 16 amino acids. CDR3 protein: CASSLSRGRGGTEAFF. CDR3 bases: TGTGCCAGCAGTTTGTCTAGGGGGCGTGGAGGCACTGAAGCTTTCTTT.

This clonotype turned up a few times. The gene calls are TRBV11-2 and TRBJ1-6, with 9 bases matching TRBD1. CDR3 length: 18 residues. V was pared by 5 bases and J by 2 bases, with 10 bases of the junction left unmatched. Per the germline V gene, CDR1 is SGHAT and CDR2 is FQNNGV. CDR3 residues: CASSHRDRARPYNSPLHF. CDR3 DNA: TGTGCCAGCAGCCACCGGGACAGGGCCCGTCCCTATAATTCACCCCTCCACTTT.

This chain joins TRBV7-9 and TRBJ1-6; 11 bases agree with TRBD1. Looked up from germline, CDR1 is SEHNR and CDR2 is FQNEAQ (reference sequence). The V and J ends lost 5 bases and 7 bases, in that order; junction bases with no gene match: 10. The CDR3 is 17 residues long. CDR3 residues: CASSLSGTGGENSPLHF. The DNA of the CDR3 is TGTGCCAGCAGCCTATCCGGGACAGGGGGGGAGAATTCACCCCTCCACTTT. The whole variable domain, remainder taken from reference TRBV7-9 and TRBJ1-6, is DTGVSQNPRHKITKRGQNVTFRCDPISEHNRLYWYRQTLGQGPEFLTYFQNEAQLEKSRLLSDRFSAERPKGSFSTLEIQRTEQGDSAMYLCASSLSGTGGENSPLHFGNGTRLTVT.

The chain recombines TRBV7-2 with TRBJ1-1; TRBD1 might be the D (5 bases). V shed 6 bases and J shed 2 bases, with 16 bases lying between them. Germline-derived CDR1 and CDR2 are SGHTA and FQGNSA. The CDR3 has 15 residues. The CDR3 is CASSRQFDSNTEAFF. For the CDR3, the DNA is TGTGCCAGCAGTCGCCAGTTTGACAGTAACACTGAAGCTTTCTTT.

This clonotype was seen only a few times. The rearrangement joins TRBV20-1 to TRBJ1-5; no reliable D call. Germline CDR1 is DFQATT and CDR2 is SNEGSKA (reference sequence). This CDR3 has 12 residues. With 5 bases removed from V and 5 bases from J, the gap between germline ends came to 10 bases. The DNA of the CDR3 is TGCAGTGCTTTCGACACTTATCAGCCCCAGCATTTT. It translates to CSAFDTYQPQHF.

There are many counts of this clonotype. The CDR3 spells CASSHGQGIYGYTF. The CDR3 DNA reads TGTGCCAGCAGCCACGGGCAGGGAATCTATGGCTACACCTTC. This chain connects TRBV28 to TRBJ1-2; tentative D call: TRBD1 (5 bases). V was clipped by 6 bases and J by 4 bases, with 15 bases between them. Germline-derived CDR1 and CDR2 are MDHEN and SYDVKM. The CDR3 runs to 14 residues.